The TCR beta chain under discussion was sequenced for a study of T cell changes during pregnancy in multiple sclerosis. The germline V and J ends were trimmed by 0 bases and 3 bases, with 12 bases remaining between them. The CDR3 is made up of 15 amino acids. Germline assignment: CDR1 LGHNA and CDR2 YSLEER. Data came from immunoSEQ multiplex PCR; TCRdb stores just in-frame clones and leaves some out. This sample has some 97,000 clones; approximately 92% occur once, and the top ten carry less than 2.5%. The sequencing used peripheral blood, collected after pregnancy. The TCR sequence derives from a female donor with multiple sclerosis, enrolled in a pregnancy study. The V and J genes are TRBV4-3 and TRBJ2-7, with D possibly TRBD1 on 6 matching bases. CDR3 loop: CASSQESQGHYEQYF. DNA for the CDR3: TGCGCCAGCAGCCAAGAGTCCCAGGGGCACTACGAGCAGTACTTC.